This T cell receptor (beta chain) was sequenced for a study of T cell changes during pregnancy in multiple sclerosis. Method: immunoSEQ multiplex PCR; TCRdb's copy keeps in-frame clones and lacks some. The sample contains some 60,000 clones, about 92% of which appear only once. The CDR3 consists of 16 residues. Germline V gene lookup returns CDR1 SGHRS and CDR2 YFSETQ. The ends were cut back, 0 bases at V and 7 bases at J, with 20 bases in the middle. The receptor was derived from a female donor with multiple sclerosis, enrolled in a pregnancy study. The specimen comprised peripheral blood, sampled in the first trimester of pregnancy. This chain connects TRBV5-1 to TRBJ2-7; possible D gene TRBD2, 5 bases. The CDR3 reads CASSLANAAPTGEQYF. In DNA form, the CDR3 reads TGCGCCAGCAGCTTGGCCAACGCGGCCCCCACGGGGGAGCAGTACTTC.